These 31 T cell receptor beta chains originate from one sample sequenced in a study of CD8+CD57+ T cells in acquired aplastic anemia. Profiling of TCR beta VDJ combinations and CDR3 sequences used genomic DNA as template. TCRdb re-called the reads with MiXCR, one entry per CDR3 protein. The sample lists fewer than 200,000 distinct CDR3 sequences, just under 45% occurring once. The sequencing input was sorted CD4+, CD8+, or CD8+CD57+ T cells (not recorded which) from PBMCs. The receptors stem from a human donor in good health.

The chain has TRBV28 and TRBJ2-5, with D possibly TRBD1 on 5 matching bases. The CDR3 consists of 14 residues. V gave up 6 bases and J gave up 2 bases, with 13 bases separating them. The germline gives CDR1 MDHEN, CDR2 SYDVKM. The CDR3 reads CASRTTTAQETQYF. CDR3 in DNA: TGTGCCAGCAGAACAACGACAGCGCAAGAGACCCAGTACTTC. The full variable domain, in which reference TRBV28 and TRBJ2-5 provide the parts outside the CDR3, is DVKVTQSSRYLVKRTGEKVFLECVQDMDHENMFWYRQDPGLGLRLIYFSYDVKMKEKGDIPEGYSVSREKKERFSLILESASTNQTSMYLCASRTTTAQETQYFGPGTRLLVL.

At least ten counts were recorded for this clonotype. Being one base from a much bigger clone, this may be a read error. The chain is built from TRBV19 and TRBJ1-1; D uncertain. There are 15 residues in the CDR3. Germline V gene data show CDR1 as LNHDA and CDR2 as SQIVND (reference sequence). The CDR3 bases are TGTGCCAGTAGTATTGTTGGCCGCATGAACACTGTAGCTTTCTTT. Translated: CASSIVGRMNTVAFF.

Many counts were recorded for this clonotype. The CDR3 DNA is TGTGCCAGCAGTTACGATGGGGGAAGCAATCAGCCCCAGCATTTT. This translates into CASSYDGGSNQPQHF. The J gene is TRBJ1-5, the V gene TRBV6-5, with a weak D call TRBD1 (5 bases). With 2 bases removed from V and 1 base from J, the gap between germline ends came to 9 bases. Germline-derived CDR1 and CDR2 are MNHEY and SVGAGI. CDR3 size: 15 residues.

This clonotype was observed at least ten times. The chain carries TRBV4-1 and TRBJ1-6; D perhaps matches TRBD1 (5 bases). Germline CDR1 is MGHRA and CDR2 is YSYEKL. The V gene lost 0 bases and the J gene lost 10 bases, with 7 bases spanning the gap. CDR3 length: 13 amino acids. The CDR3 region is CASSQDRASPLHF. Here the CDR3 DNA reads TGCGCCAGCAGCCAAGACAGGGCCTCACCCCTCCACTTT.

As to this clonotype: Mismatch with germline at one junction end may stem from a read error. The genes are TRBV12-3 or TRBV12-4 and TRBJ1-2; a weak D match, TRBD1 (6 bases). The CDR3 is 15 residues long. The CDR3 loop is CASSFPQGSKYGYTF. The CDR3 bases are TGTGCCAGCAGCTTTCCACAGGGATCTAAATATGGCTACACCTTC.

This clonotype was detected many times. The chain has TRBV20-1 and TRBJ2-1; a possible D gene is TRBD2 (6 bases). Trimming shortened V by 3 bases and J by 1 base, and 19 bases separated the two germline ends. Germline CDR1 DFQATT, CDR2 SNEGSKA (reference sequence). The length of the CDR3 is 17 residues. DNA of the CDR3: TGCAGTGCTAGCTGGGGGGAGCGGCCCACGTCCTACAATGAGCAGTTCTTC. This gives the protein CSASWGERPTSYNEQFF.

This clonotype has ten or more counts. The chain uses TRBV19 and TRBJ1-5; TRBD1 matches at 7 bases. CDR1 and CDR2 (germline): LNHDA, SQIVND (reference sequence). This CDR3 has 16 amino acids. V was pared by 5 bases and J by 2 bases, with 9 bases of the junction left unmatched. The CDR3: CASSALDRVRNQPQHF. CDR3 nucleotides: TGTGCCAGTAGTGCCCTAGACAGGGTTCGCAATCAGCCCCAGCATTTT.

V gene TRBV7-2 combines with J gene TRBJ1-2, with 8 positions matching TRBD1. CDR1 and CDR2 from the germline V gene are SGHTA and FQGNSA. CDR3 length equals 15 residues. The ends lost 5 bases at V and 7 bases at J; junction bases unmatched: 12. CDR3 region: CASSRQPGGRSGYTF. The CDR3 DNA reads as TGTGCCAGCAGCCGACAGCCAGGGGGCAGATCTGGCTACACCTTC.

Turning to this clonotype: A single base separates this from a much larger clone, so it may be a read error. The chain couples TRBV9 to TRBJ2-7; 7 bases map to TRBD2. The CDR3 runs 16 residues. Germline loops: CDR1 SGDLS, CDR2 YYNGEE. Trimming at V came to 0 bases and at J to 3 bases, leaving 9 bases not matched to a gene. As DNA, the CDR3 is TGTGCCAGCAGCGTAGGGGGACCAGCGGGACTCTACGAGCAGTACTTC. Its protein is CASSVGGPAGLYEQYF.

To note about this clonotype: One end of the junction is discordant with germline, which a read error may explain. This rearrangement joins TRBV20-1 to TRBJ2-3; 12 bases map to TRBD2. From germline, CDR1 is DFQATT and CDR2 SNEGSKA (reference sequence). This CDR3 is built from 16 residues. The CDR3 is CSAERSSGGALDTRYF. As DNA, the CDR3 is TGCAGTGCCGAGCGTTCTAGCGGGGGGGCGTTAGACACGCGGTATTTT.

With respect to this clonotype: A much larger clonotype is one base distant, so this may be a read error. This rearrangement joins TRBV19 to TRBJ1-1, with D maybe TRBD1 (6 bases). The CDR3 is 15 residues long. The V gene's germline CDR1 is LNHDA and CDR2 SQIVND (reference sequence). V lost 2 bases and J lost 0, with 10 bases in between. CDR3 sequence reads: CASSIQGRMNTEAFF. The CDR3 bases are TGTGCCAGTAGTATACAGGGGCGTATGAACACTGAAGCTTTCTTT.

This clonotype has ten or more counts. The chain links TRBV15 to TRBJ1-6, with 12 bases matching TRBD1. The CDR3 covers 16 residues. Trimming cost V 3 bases and J 9 bases; bases outside gene matches: 6. The germline gives CDR1 LNHNV, CDR2 YYDKDF (reference sequence). The CDR3 bases are TGTGCCACCAGCAGGGGACAGGGGGCGATAAGTTCACCCCTCCACTTT. Translation: CATSRGQGAISSPLHF.

A remark on this clonotype: A single base separates this from a much larger clone, so it may be a read error. This chain links TRBV5-1 with TRBJ2-2; D gene unclear. V lost 2 bases and J lost 0, with 8 bases in between. CDR1 and CDR2 from the germline V gene are SGHRS and YFSETQ. The CDR3 contains 15 residues. CDR3 nucleotide sequence: TGCGCCAGCAGCTTCCCATCGACGAACACCGGGGAGCTGTTTTTT. It is translated as CASSFPSTNTGELFF.

Regarding this clonotype: One end of the junction fails to match germline, which may point to a read error. The chain uses TRBV2 and TRBJ2-7, with 9 positions matching TRBD1. Germline V gene data show CDR1 as SNHLY and CDR2 as FYNNEI. This CDR3 has 13 amino acids. The CDR3 region is CAGSGHPGTGNRF. CDR3 DNA sequence: TGTGCCGGATCCGGCCACCCCGGGACAGGGAACCGGTTC.

A single count supports this clonotype. This chain joins TRBV10-3 and TRBJ1-1; D is uncertain. Germline V gene lookup returns CDR1 ENHRY and CDR2 SYGVKD. The V end was cut by 3 bases, the J end by 6 bases, with 8 bases between. This CDR3 region has 12 residues. This CDR3 is CAISDGVAEAFF. The CDR3 coding sequence is TGTGCCATCAGTGACGGGGTGGCTGAAGCTTTCTTT.

V gene TRBV20-1 combines with J gene TRBJ2-7, with 10 bases aligning to TRBD2. The germline CDR1 and CDR2 sequences are DFQATT and SNEGSKA (reference sequence). Germline trimming cut 3 bases from V and 4 bases from J; bases unmatched to any gene: 12. The CDR3 extends over 16 amino acids. For the CDR3, the DNA is TGCAGTGCTAGTTCTAGCGGGAGAAAGCCCTCATACGAGCAGTACTTC. Translation: CSASSSGRKPSYEQYF.

The chain joins TRBV29-1 to TRBJ1-3; a possible D gene is TRBD1 (5 bases). V shed 5 bases and J shed 7 bases, with 9 bases lying between them. The CDR3 extends over 11 amino acids. CDR1 and CDR2 from the germline V gene are SQVTM and ANQGSEA. This CDR3 is CSVLQVNTIYF. The DNA of the CDR3 is TGCAGCGTTTTACAGGTGAACACCATATATTTT.

Concerning this clonotype: A read error may explain this, as a much larger clone is one base away. V gene TRBV19 combines with J gene TRBJ2-7, with 9 bases lining up with TRBD1. This CDR3 has 15 amino acids. In germline, CDR1 is LNHDA, CDR2 SQIVND (reference sequence). The CDR3 nucleotides are TGTGCCAGTAGCACACGGCGGGACAGGGCCATCGAGCAGCACTTC. It specifies CASSTRRDRAIEQHF.

Concerning this clonotype itself: This clone may be a read error of a much larger clone one base away. DNA of the CDR3: TGCGCCAGCAGCCAAGCGGTGGCTGGGGCCAACGTCCTGACTTTC. It specifies CASSQAVAGANVLTF. The chain employs TRBV4-3 and TRBJ2-6, with D hard to call. Germline-derived CDR1 and CDR2 are LGHNA and YSLEER. The CDR3 totals 15 residues. V was cut by 1 base and J by 2 bases, with 6 bases left in between.

The chain has TRBV7-2 and TRBJ2-3, with D unclear. With 5 bases removed from V and 5 bases from J, the gap between germline ends came to 8 bases. The CDR3 is 12 residues long. Germline loops: CDR1 SGHTA, CDR2 FQGNSA. CDR3 region: CASSLHKDTQYF. CDR3 DNA: TGTGCCAGCAGCCTCCACAAAGATACGCAGTATTTT.

The rearrangement links TRBV20-1 to TRBJ1-1, with D maybe TRBD1 (6 bases). The CDR3 extends over 13 amino acids. Germline-derived CDR1 and CDR2 are DFQATT and SNEGSKA (reference sequence). CDR3 protein: CSQRTDMNTEAFF. Written as DNA, the CDR3 is TGCAGCCAGCGGACAGACATGAACACTGAAGCTTTCTTT.

This clonotype was counted only a few times. With a much larger clone just one base away, this may be a read error. The V gene is TRBV20-1, the J gene TRBJ2-5, with D perhaps being TRBD1 or TRBD2 (6 bases each). This CDR3 region has 15 residues. Germline CDR1 DFQATT, CDR2 SNEGSKA (reference sequence). The CDR3 DNA reads TGCAGTGCTGGAGATAATCGGGGGCTTTCGGAGACCCAGTACTTC. Protein product: CSAGDNRGLSETQYF.

Regarding this clonotype: The junction departs from the called germline gene at one end, perhaps through a read error. The gene calls are TRBV11-1 and TRBJ1-5; D uncertain. The CDR3 is 16 amino acids. Germline CDR1 reads SGHAT; CDR2 reads FQDESV (reference sequence). The CDR3 nucleotides read TGTGCCAGCAGCCCTAGGCGTGGACCCCTTGGTCAGCCCCAGCACTTT. This gives the protein CASSPRRGPLGQPQHF.

The V call is TRBV6-1, the J call TRBJ1-2, with TRBD1 matching over 9 bases. Germline V gene data show CDR1 as MNHNS and CDR2 as SASEGT. V gave up 8 bases and J gave up 0 bases; unmatched junction bases: 7. There are 15 residues in the CDR3. For the CDR3, the DNA is TGTGCCAGCGTCCCGACAGGGGGGACTAACTATGGCTACACCTTC. Protein: CASVPTGGTNYGYTF.

This clonotype was seen a handful of times. The V call is TRBV7-3, the J call TRBJ2-5; 7 bases align to TRBD1. V dropped 2 bases and J dropped 5; count of bases not matched to a gene: 8. CDR1 and CDR2 from the germline V gene are SGHTA and FQGTGA. This CDR3 has 15 amino acids. The chain's CDR3 is CASSLVGQPRETQYF. CDR3 nucleotide sequence: TGTGCCAGCAGCTTAGTGGGACAGCCCCGGGAGACCCAGTACTTC. Full variable domain (rest looked up from reference TRBV7-3 and TRBJ2-5): GAGVSQTPSNKVTEKGKYVELRCDPISGHTALYWYRQSLGQGPEFLIYFQGTGAADDSGLPNDRFFAVRPEGSVSTLKIQRTERGDSAVYLCASSLVGQPRETQYFGPGTRLLVL.

This chain uses TRBV5-5 with TRBJ2-5; D gene ambiguous. The germline V gene has CDR1 SGHKS and CDR2 YYEKEE (reference sequence). With 0 bases removed from V and 5 bases from J, the gap between germline ends came to 11 bases. This CDR3 is 14 amino acids long. CDR3 sequence: CASSLAVQRETQYF. The CDR3 DNA is TGTGCCAGCAGCTTGGCCGTACAGAGGGAGACCCAGTACTTC.

In this sample, this clonotype turned up many times. V usage is TRBV20-1 and J usage is TRBJ2-7; D uncertain. Trimming took 6 bases from V and 2 from J, leaving 14 bases between them. This CDR3 is 13 amino acids long. Looked up from germline, CDR1 is DFQATT and CDR2 is SNEGSKA (reference sequence). This CDR3 reads CSAQLVVPYEQYF. The CDR3 nucleotides are TGCAGTGCCCAGCTCGTCGTCCCCTACGAGCAGTACTTC.

The chain joins TRBV15 to TRBJ1-6; a weak D match, TRBD1 (5 bases). Trimming pared 0 bases from V and 5 bases from J, leaving 11 bases between. Germline loops: CDR1 LNHNV, CDR2 YYDKDF (reference sequence). This CDR3 has 16 amino acids. CDR3 protein: CATSRESGTNNSPLHF. The CDR3 DNA reads TGTGCCACCAGCAGAGAGTCAGGGACTAATAATTCACCCCTCCACTTT.

This clonotype was counted between two and nine times. J is TRBJ2-1 and V is TRBV5-1; 7 nucleotides match TRBD2. Unmatched junction bases numbered 7, after V lost 1 base and J lost 6 bases. Germline V gene data show CDR1 as SGHRS and CDR2 as YFSETQ. The CDR3 is 15 residues long. In DNA form, the CDR3 reads TGCGCCAGCAGCTTGACCGGGACTATCTCCAATGAGCAGTTCTTC. It translates to CASSLTGTISNEQFF. Full variable domain (rest looked up from reference TRBV5-1 and TRBJ2-1): KAGVTQTPRYLIKTRGQQVTLSCSPISGHRSVSWYQQTPGQGLQFLFEYFSETQRNKGNFPGRFSGRQFSNSRSEMNVSTLELGDSALYLCASSLTGTISNEQFFGPGTRLTVL.

Concerning this clonotype itself: Just one base apart from a much larger clone, this may be a read error. This sequence joins TRBV6-5 and TRBJ2-7; D remains ambiguous. The CDR3 totals 11 residues. CDR1 MNHEY and CDR2 SVGAGI come from the germline V gene. The CDR3 loop is CASSYFYGQYF. CDR3 nucleotide sequence: TGTGCCAGCAGTTACTTCTACGGGCAGTACTTC.

A remark on this clonotype: A much larger clone lies a single base off, so this may be a read error. V gene TRBV7-8 combines with J gene TRBJ1-5; D gene unclear. The germline gives CDR1 SGHVS, CDR2 FQNEAQ. The CDR3 sequence is 13 residues long. CDR3 amino acids: CASSRGSNQPQNF. CDR3 sequence (DNA): TGTGCCAGCAGTCGTGGTAGCAATCAGCCCCAGAATTTT.